This TCR beta chain came from a study of blood T cells in healthy people across ages. Trimming shortened V by 4 bases and J by 2 bases, and 10 bases separated the two germline ends. Germline CDR1 and CDR2: MDHEN and SYDVKM. CDR3 length: 14 residues. Only a few counts were recorded for this clonotype. Primed by a sample-barcoded 5' primer and a J-beta primer mix, a second PCR proceeded for 7 to 11 cycles. In TCRdb, the 5' RACE reads were re-called with MiXCR into one record per CDR3 protein. The sample lists about 1.8 million distinct CDR3 sequences, less than 50% seen once, with less than 2.5% in the top ten. Each donor gave roughly 9.1 milliliters of peripheral blood. A minimum of 6.5 million PBMCs was isolated per sample. RNA extraction gave at least 5.5 micrograms of total RNA per sample.

V usage is TRBV28 and J usage is TRBJ2-3; D unclear. The origin of this receptor is a woman aged 40 to 50 in good health. Sequences were obtained from blood. For the CDR3, the DNA is TGTGCCAGCAGTTCGGCAGAGATCACAGATACGCAGTATTTT. Protein product: CASSSAEITDTQYF.